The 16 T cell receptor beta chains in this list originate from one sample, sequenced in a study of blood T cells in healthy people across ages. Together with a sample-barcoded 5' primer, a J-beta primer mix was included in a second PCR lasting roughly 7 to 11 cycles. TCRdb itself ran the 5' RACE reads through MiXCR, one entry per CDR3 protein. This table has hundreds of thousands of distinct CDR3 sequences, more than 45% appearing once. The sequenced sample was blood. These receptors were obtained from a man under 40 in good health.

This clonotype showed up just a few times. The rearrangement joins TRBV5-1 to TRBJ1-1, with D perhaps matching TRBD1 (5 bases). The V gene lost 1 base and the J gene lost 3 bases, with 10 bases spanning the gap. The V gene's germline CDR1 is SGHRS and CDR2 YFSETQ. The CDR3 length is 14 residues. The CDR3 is CASSLQGSDTEAFF. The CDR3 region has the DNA TGCGCCAGCAGCTTGCAGGGTAGTGACACTGAAGCTTTCTTT.

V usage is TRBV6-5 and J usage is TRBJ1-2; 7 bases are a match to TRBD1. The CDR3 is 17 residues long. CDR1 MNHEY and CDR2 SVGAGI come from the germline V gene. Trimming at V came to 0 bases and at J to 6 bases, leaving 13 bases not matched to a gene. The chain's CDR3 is CASSYSHTKGAMDGYTF. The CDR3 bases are TGTGCCAGCAGTTACTCCCATACGAAGGGGGCTATGGATGGCTACACCTTC.

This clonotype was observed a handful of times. The CDR3 DNA is TGTGCCAGCAGCAACAAACAGGGGGTTGAAGATACGCAGTATTTT. It codes for CASSNKQGVEDTQYF. The gene calls are TRBV25-1 and TRBJ2-3; 8 nucleotides agree with TRBD1. This CDR3 is built from 15 residues. Germline-derived CDR1 and CDR2 are MGHDK and SYGVNS. V shed 6 bases, J shed 5 bases, and the junction held 10 bases outside the gene matches.

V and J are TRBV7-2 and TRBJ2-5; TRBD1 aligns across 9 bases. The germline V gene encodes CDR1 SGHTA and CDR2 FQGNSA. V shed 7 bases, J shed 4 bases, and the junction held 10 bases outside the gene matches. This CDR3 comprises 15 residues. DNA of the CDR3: TGTGCCAGCACCACCTTCGGGACAGGGTCAGAGACCCAGTACTTC. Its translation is CASTTFGTGSETQYF. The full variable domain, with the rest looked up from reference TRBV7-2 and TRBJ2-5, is GAGVSQSPSNKVTEKGKDVELRCDPISGHTALYWYRQSLGQGLEFLIYFQGNSAPDKSGLPSDRFSAERTGGSVSTLTIQRTQQEDSAVYLCASTTFGTGSETQYFGPGTRLLVL.

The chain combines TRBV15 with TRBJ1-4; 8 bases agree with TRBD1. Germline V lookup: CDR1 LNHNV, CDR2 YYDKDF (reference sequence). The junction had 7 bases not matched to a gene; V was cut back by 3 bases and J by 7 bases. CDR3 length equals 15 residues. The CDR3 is CATSSFRTGFEKLFF. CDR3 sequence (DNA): TGTGCCACCAGCAGCTTCCGGACAGGGTTTGAAAAACTGTTTTTT.

CDR3 in amino acids: CSARAGRVGNTEAFF. The DNA for the CDR3 is TGCAGTGCTAGAGCGGGCCGGGTCGGGAACACTGAAGCTTTCTTT. The chain links TRBV20-1 to TRBJ1-1; no definite D call. This CDR3 spans 15 amino acids. Germline lookup yields CDR1 DFQATT and CDR2 SNEGSKA (reference sequence). V dropped 1 base and J dropped 1 base, with 13 bases sitting between them.

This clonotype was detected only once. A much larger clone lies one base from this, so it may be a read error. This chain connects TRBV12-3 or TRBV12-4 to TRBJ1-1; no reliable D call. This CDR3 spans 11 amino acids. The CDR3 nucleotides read TGTGCCAGCAGTTCGAACATTGAAGCTTTCTTT. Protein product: CASSSNIEAFF.

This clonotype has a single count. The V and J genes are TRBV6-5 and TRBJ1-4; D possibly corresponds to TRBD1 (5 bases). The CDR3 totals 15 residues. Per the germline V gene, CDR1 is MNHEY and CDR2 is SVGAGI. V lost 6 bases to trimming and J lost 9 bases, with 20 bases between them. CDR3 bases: TGTGCCAGCAGCCCCGGGGGAGGAAATGGACAAAAACTGTTTTTT. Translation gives CASSPGGGNGQKLFF.

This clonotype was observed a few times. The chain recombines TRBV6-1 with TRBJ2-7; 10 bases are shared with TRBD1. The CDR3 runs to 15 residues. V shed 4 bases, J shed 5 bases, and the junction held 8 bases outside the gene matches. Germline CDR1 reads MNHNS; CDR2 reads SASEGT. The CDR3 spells CASSGETGGYDEQYF. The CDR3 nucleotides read TGTGCCAGCAGTGGTGAGACAGGGGGCTACGACGAGCAGTACTTC.

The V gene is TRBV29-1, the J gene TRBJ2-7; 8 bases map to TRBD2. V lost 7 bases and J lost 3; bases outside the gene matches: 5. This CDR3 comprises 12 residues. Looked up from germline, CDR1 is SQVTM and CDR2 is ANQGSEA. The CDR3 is CSAAGDVYEQYF. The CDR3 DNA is TGCAGCGCAGCGGGAGATGTCTACGAGCAGTACTTC.

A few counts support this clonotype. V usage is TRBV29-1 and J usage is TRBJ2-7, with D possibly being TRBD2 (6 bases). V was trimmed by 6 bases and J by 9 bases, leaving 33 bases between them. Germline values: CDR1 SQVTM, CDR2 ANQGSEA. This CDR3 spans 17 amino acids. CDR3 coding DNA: TGCAGCGTGGAGACTCCTGGTGGACTACCAGAGAGAAATGGGCAGTACTTC. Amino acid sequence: CSVETPGGLPERNGQYF.

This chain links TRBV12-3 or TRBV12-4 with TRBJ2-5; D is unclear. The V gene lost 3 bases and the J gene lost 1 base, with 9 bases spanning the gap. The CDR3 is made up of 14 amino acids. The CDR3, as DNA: TGTGCCAGCAGTTTGCGCGTCTTCCAAGAGACCCAGTACTTC. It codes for CASSLRVFQETQYF.

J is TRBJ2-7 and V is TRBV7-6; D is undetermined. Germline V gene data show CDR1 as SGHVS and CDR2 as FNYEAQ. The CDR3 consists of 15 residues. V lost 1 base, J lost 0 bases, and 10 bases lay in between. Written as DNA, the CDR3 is TGTGCCAGCAGCTTAGATCCAAGGGTCTCCTACGAGCAGTACTTC. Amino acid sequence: CASSLDPRVSYEQYF.

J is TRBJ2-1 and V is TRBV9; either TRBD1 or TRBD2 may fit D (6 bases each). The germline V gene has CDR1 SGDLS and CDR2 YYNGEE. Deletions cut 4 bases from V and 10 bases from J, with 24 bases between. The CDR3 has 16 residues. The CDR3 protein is CASSSYYGGAVGEQFF. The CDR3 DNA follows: TGTGCCAGCAGCTCGTACTACGGGGGCGCGGTAGGGGAGCAGTTCTTC.

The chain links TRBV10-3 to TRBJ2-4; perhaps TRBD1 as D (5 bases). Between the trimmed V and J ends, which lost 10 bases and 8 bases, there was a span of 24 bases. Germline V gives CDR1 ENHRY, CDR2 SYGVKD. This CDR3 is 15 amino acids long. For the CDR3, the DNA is TGTGCCACTCAGAGACAGATATCGGCTCTGGACATTCAGTACTTC. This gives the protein CATQRQISALDIQYF.

This CDR3 reads CASSPGSEAFF. The DNA for the CDR3 is TGTGCCAGCAGTCCTGGTTCCGAAGCTTTCTTT. The chain employs TRBV12-3 or TRBV12-4 and TRBJ1-1; D is undetermined. Trimming took off 5 bases at V and 8 bases at J, with 9 bases between the two ends. The CDR3 length is 11 residues.